This TCR beta chain was sequenced in a study of blood T cell repertoires in COVID-19. Study summary: Samples taken during acute and convalescent COVID-19 were collected in the United States, Italy and Spain. T cells, B-cell-depleted T cells, or PBMCs supplied cDNA or gDNA.

Methods used by the authors: Nucleated cell counts were estimated from reference gene primer amplification. Profiled with immunoSEQ multiplex PCR; TCRdb holds only in-frame clones, not every one. D and trimming come from the DNA, and the V and J calls and clone size come from that table. The data contain more than 250,000 clones, about 87% of them singletons. V was trimmed by 0 bases and J by 6 bases, leaving 5 bases between them. The CDR3 has 11 amino acids. Germline assignment: CDR1 DFQATT and CDR2 SNEGSKA (reference sequence). Seattle's enrolled individuals joined amid active infection and were then monitored longitudinally.

This chain joins TRBV20-1 and TRBJ1-1; D gene unclear. The source material was peripheral blood. The receptor's source is a woman under 40 with COVID-19, enrolled during active disease. The CDR3 DNA reads as TGCAGTGCTAGAGAGGCCTCTGAAGCTTTCTTT. Translating gives CSAREASEAFF.